The 21 T cell receptor beta chains in this list originate from one sample, sequenced in a study of cytomegalovirus exposure and HLA in healthy donors. PCR used 60 Vbeta primers and 13 Jbeta primers. Clones were sequenced by immunoSEQ multiplex PCR, and TCRdb holds only the in-frame ones, with some missing. The sample is made up of some 39,000 clones, and the top ten hold 3.2% of it. The sequenced sample was PBMCs. These receptors originate from a woman aged 25-40 years in good health and CMV-seropositive.

The genes are TRBV5-1 and TRBJ1-5; no reliable D call. CDR1 is SGHRS, CDR2 YFSETQ, per germline. The V and J ends lost 4 bases and 0 bases respectively, with 5 bases between them. The CDR3 spans 13 residues. The CDR3 region is CASSRDSNQPQHF. DNA for the CDR3: TGCGCCAGCAGCCGAGATAGCAATCAGCCCCAGCATTTT.

The chain links TRBV18 to TRBJ2-3; 8 positions match TRBD1. The germline gives CDR1 KGHSH, CDR2 LQKENI. V lost 6 bases to trimming and J lost 4 bases; unmatched junction nucleotides: 6. There are 14 residues in the CDR3. The CDR3 DNA is TGTGCCAGCTCGAACGACAGGGGCGCAGATACGCAGTATTTT. Encoded protein: CASSNDRGADTQYF. Full variable domain (rest looked up from reference TRBV18 and TRBJ2-3): NAGVMQNPRHLVRRRGQEARLRCSPMKGHSHVYWYRQLPEEGLKFMVYLQKENIIDESGMPKERFSAEFPKEGPSILRIQQVVRGDSAAYFCASSNDRGADTQYFGPGTRLTVL.

Regarding this clone: Other DNA sequences from this sample encode an identical CDR3 as well. The rearrangement links TRBV2 to TRBJ1-2; D is undetermined. CDR1 and CDR2 (germline): SNHLY, FYNNEI. This CDR3 is built from 16 residues. The V and J ends lost 6 bases and 3 bases respectively, with 20 bases between them. CDR3 coding DNA: TGTGCCAGCAGCGACGGGAACAAGGAAGTCTACTATGGCTACACCTTC. It translates to CASSDGNKEVYYGYTF.

The J gene is TRBJ1-4, the V gene TRBV5-6; 8 bases fit TRBD1. This CDR3 spans 16 amino acids. The J segment lost 1 base and the V segment lost 3 bases, leaving 5 bases of the junction unmatched. Germline V gives CDR1 SGHDT, CDR2 YYEEEE. The CDR3 here is CASSWTTGGTNEKLFF. The CDR3 DNA follows: TGTGCCAGCAGCTGGACAACAGGGGGAACTAATGAAAAACTGTTTTTT.

The chain has TRBV5-6 and TRBJ2-1; 7 nucleotides match TRBD2. The CDR3 covers 15 residues. The trim removed 6 bases at V and 4 bases at J, leaving 10 bases unmatched. Germline V gene sequence: CDR1 SGHDT, CDR2 YYEEEE. The CDR3 loop reads CASTGPAGVYNEQFF. For the CDR3, the DNA is TGTGCCAGCACCGGGCCGGCGGGGGTTTACAATGAGCAGTTCTTC.

J is TRBJ1-1 and V is TRBV5-4, with D uncertain. The CDR3 is made up of 14 amino acids. Per germline, CDR1 SGHNT and CDR2 YYREEE (reference sequence). V shed 6 bases and J shed 12 bases, with 24 bases lying between them. The CDR3 protein is CASIEGGFRRRTFF. DNA for the CDR3: TGTGCCAGCATCGAGGGTGGGTTCCGCCGGAGGACTTTCTTT.

CDR3 nucleotides: TGTGCCAGCAGTTTGACAGGTTCCCTTTCCTACGAGCAGTACTTC. Translation gives CASSLTGSLSYEQYF. The chain recombines TRBV27 with TRBJ2-7; perhaps TRBD1 as D (6 bases). CDR1 is MNHEY and CDR2 is SMNVEV in the germline V gene (reference sequence). V was shortened by 3 bases and J by 1 base, with 13 bases between the two germline ends. The CDR3 spans 15 residues.

The rearrangement joins TRBV19 to TRBJ1-1; weak D call: TRBD1 (6 bases). The germline V and J ends were trimmed by 5 bases and 11 bases, with 21 bases remaining between them. In germline, CDR1 is LNHDA, CDR2 SQIVND (reference sequence). The CDR3 runs 14 residues. The chain's CDR3 is CASSVQGRRVMAFF. In nucleotides, the CDR3 is TGTGCCAGTAGTGTGCAGGGGCGCCGAGTGATGGCTTTCTTT.

The rearrangement links TRBV21-1 to TRBJ2-2; TRBD1, the table's D call, was not compared with the DNA. TRBV21-1 is classified as a pseudogene. CDR3 length equals 22 residues. The CDR3 loop is CASSKRGNQWGSRDSPMGELFF. CDR3 DNA: TGTGCCAGCAGCAAAAGGGGAAACCAATGGGGTTCCCGGGACAGCCCCATGGGGGAGCTGTTTTTT.

This chain joins TRBV10-3 and TRBJ2-7; D possibly corresponds to TRBD1 (6 bases). The length of the CDR3 is 16 residues. Germline loops: CDR1 ENHRY, CDR2 SYGVKD. Between the trimmed V and J ends, which lost 10 bases and 3 bases, there was a span of 25 bases. CDR3 sequence reads: CATTGKLIPNYYEQYF. For the CDR3, the DNA is TGTGCCACCACAGGGAAATTAATCCCTAATTACTACGAGCAGTACTTC.

This rearrangement joins TRBV5-1 to TRBJ2-3; 7 nucleotides match TRBD2. The CDR3 contains 16 residues. CDR1 is SGHRS, CDR2 YFSETQ, per germline. V gave up 4 bases and J gave up 2 bases; unmatched junction bases: 10. The CDR3 coding sequence is TGCGCCAGCAGCAGGAAGCGGGACTTTTCCACAGATACGCAGTATTTT. Translating it yields CASSRKRDFSTDTQYF.

The genes are TRBV19 and TRBJ1-1; maybe TRBD1 (5 bases). The V gene lost 1 base and the J gene lost 5 bases, with 14 bases spanning the gap. The CDR3 is 15 amino acids. The germline gives CDR1 LNHDA, CDR2 SQIVND (reference sequence). CDR3 loop: CASSIVGRGRTEAFF. The CDR3 DNA sequence: TGTGCCAGTAGTATAGTGGGCCGGGGGAGGACTGAAGCTTTCTTT.

V is TRBV27 and J is TRBJ2-7; D not resolved. This CDR3 contains 13 residues. Looked up from germline, CDR1 is MNHEY and CDR2 is SMNVEV (reference sequence). V gave up 7 bases and J gave up 3 bases, with 13 bases separating them. CDR3 DNA: TGTGCCAGCAAGTTGACCGGAGACTACGAGCAGTACTTC. It translates to CASKLTGDYEQYF.

The V call is TRBV6-1, the J call TRBJ1-5; D remains unclear. Trimming took 4 bases from V and 0 from J, leaving 4 bases between them. Germline V CDR1 and CDR2: MNHNS, SASEGT. CDR3 size: 13 residues. The CDR3 here is CASSAYSNQPQHF. DNA for the CDR3: TGTGCCAGCAGTGCGTATAGCAATCAGCCCCAGCATTTT.

The rearrangement links TRBV28 to TRBJ1-4; possibly TRBD1 for D (5 bases). Between the trimmed V and J ends, which lost 11 bases and 4 bases, there was a span of 14 bases. The CDR3 sequence is 13 residues long. Germline assignment: CDR1 MDHEN and CDR2 SYDVKM. CDR3 protein: CAATGGSNEKLFF. The CDR3 DNA sequence: TGTGCCGCCACAGGAGGGAGTAATGAAAAACTGTTTTTT.

The chain combines TRBV11-2 with TRBJ1-2; D is uncertain. Germline CDR1 is SGHAT and CDR2 is FQNNGV. The CDR3 extends over 15 amino acids. V lost 0 bases to trimming and J lost 8 bases, with 16 bases between them. In DNA form, the CDR3 reads TGTGCCAGCAGCTTAGATTCGACTCTAACGCCGGGCTACACCTTC. It yields the protein CASSLDSTLTPGYTF.

This sequence joins TRBV2 and TRBJ1-2, with no clear D. CDR1 is SNHLY, CDR2 FYNNEI, per germline. The CDR3 sequence is 15 residues long. V lost 4 bases and J lost 0, with 12 bases in between. CDR3 region: CASSVLESTNYGYTF. As DNA, the CDR3 is TGTGCCAGCAGTGTACTCGAAAGCACTAACTATGGCTACACCTTC.

This sequence joins TRBV5-1 and TRBJ2-1; 10 nucleotides line up with TRBD2. J gave up 5 bases and V 4 bases, and 3 bases lay outside the gene matches. The CDR3 loop spans 14 amino acids. CDR1 and CDR2 from the germline V gene are SGHRS and YFSETQ. In DNA form, the CDR3 reads TGCGCCAGCAGCACTAGCGGGGCAAACAATGAGCAGTTCTTC. Protein product: CASSTSGANNEQFF. Using reference TRBV5-1 and TRBJ2-1 for the parts outside the CDR3, the full variable domain is KAGVTQTPRYLIKTRGQQVTLSCSPISGHRSVSWYQQTPGQGLQFLFEYFSETQRNKGNFPGRFSGRQFSNSRSEMNVSTLELGDSALYLCASSTSGANNEQFFGPGTRLTVL.

The chain joins TRBV5-4 to TRBJ2-5, with 15 bases fitting TRBD2. CDR3 length: 17 residues. Germline V lookup: CDR1 SGHNT, CDR2 YYREEE (reference sequence). The J segment lost 5 bases and the V segment lost 2 bases, leaving 7 bases of the junction unmatched. CDR3 sequence: CASSFQGTSGGRETQYF. CDR3 DNA: TGTGCCAGCAGCTTCCAAGGGACTAGCGGGGGGCGGGAGACCCAGTACTTC. The full variable domain, with the rest looked up from reference TRBV5-4 and TRBJ2-5, is ETGVTQSPTHLIKTRGQQVTLRCSSQSGHNTVSWYQQALGQGPQFIFQYYREEENGRGNFPPRFSGLQFPNYSSELNVNALELDDSALYLCASSFQGTSGGRETQYFGPGTRLLVL.

The chain has TRBV14 and TRBJ2-3; 7 bases are shared with TRBD2. From germline, CDR1 is SGHDN and CDR2 FVKESK. V lost 4 bases to trimming and J lost 0 bases; unmatched junction nucleotides: 1. This CDR3 has 14 residues. Written as DNA, the CDR3 is TGTGCCAGCAGCCCAGCGGGGAGCACAGATACGCAGTATTTT. Its translation: CASSPAGSTDTQYF.

Remarks on this clone: Compared with germline, one end of the junction differs, possibly owing to a read error. The V call is TRBV6-6, the J call TRBJ1-3, with D perhaps TRBD1 (6 bases). The CDR3 length is 13 residues. In germline, CDR1 is MNHNY, CDR2 SVGAGI (reference sequence). The CDR3 DNA reads as TGTGCCAGCAACTACAGGGCTGGGAACACCATATATTTT. As protein: CASNYRAGNTIYF.